A selection of T cell receptor beta chains follows, all from one sample in a study of CD4 T cells in relation to SARS-CoV-2 and coronaviruses. These TCRs are of unknown antigen specificity. Sequencing was performed with immunoSEQ multiplex PCR; in TCRdb, only in-frame clones are kept and a portion is missing. The sample lists 15,000 to 20,000 clones, around 80% occurring once. What was sequenced was CD4+ T cells from PBMCs, cultured in vitro. These receptors were taken from a human donor in good health. CDR3s include the opening cysteine and the closing phenylalanine or tryptophan. The D gene is left open where the match is weak. Expanded clones are given a class, and other clones once, few, many or no size at all.

abundance,d_gene,j_gene,v_gene,CDR3aa,CDR3nt
NA,TRBD2,TRBJ2-7,TRBV6-6,CASTQRELYEQYF,TGTGCCAGCACCCAGCGGGAGTTGTACGAGCAGTACTTC
NA,NA,TRBJ2-3,TRBV6-1,CASSEIRTAADTQYF,TGTGCCAGCAGTGAAATCAGGACAGCTGCGGATACGCAGTATTTT
NA,TRBD1,TRBJ2-7,TRBV6-5,CASRGRTGGGYEQYF,TGTGCCAGCAGGGGGAGGACAGGGGGCGGGTACGAGCAGTACTTC
NA,NA,TRBJ2-3,TRBV5-1,CASSWRPEQETRIDTQYF,TGCGCCAGCAGCTGGCGCCCCGAACAGGAGACCAGGATTGATACGCAGTATTTT
NA,TRBD1,TRBJ1-2,TRBV5-1,CASSLGQGFDYGYTF,TGCGCCAGCAGCTTGGGACAGGGTTTCGACTATGGCTACACCTTC
few,NA,TRBJ1-3,TRBV12-3/TRBV12-4,CASSLEGNTIYF,TGTGCCAGCAGTTTAGAGGGGAACACCATATATTTT
NA,NA,TRBJ1-1,TRBV19,CASSTGLGTEAFF,TGTGCCAGTAGTACAGGGCTTGGGACTGAAGCTTTCTTT
NA,TRBD1,TRBJ1-3,TRBV6-5,CASSFGDSSGNTIYF,TGTGCCAGCAGTTTTGGGGACAGCTCTGGAAACACCATATATTTT
NA,TRBD2,TRBJ2-7,TRBV10-2,CATGPSGLAGYEQYF,TGCGCCACCGGACCGTCGGGACTAGCGGGATACGAGCAGTACTTC
NA,NA,TRBJ2-5,TRBV6-6,CASSPQTGSTAETQYF,TGTGCCAGCAGTCCTCAGACAGGCTCGACGGCGGAGACCCAGTACTTC
NA,TRBD1,TRBJ2-2,TRBV5-1,CATKPGQGAVGELFF,TGCGCCACCAAACCGGGACAGGGGGCTGTCGGGGAGCTGTTTTTT
NA,NA,TRBJ1-1,TRBV6-5,CASSYSGSWNEAFF,TGTGCCAGCAGTTACTCGGGAAGTTGGAATGAAGCTTTCTTT
NA,TRBD2,TRBJ2-2,TRBV5-1,CASSLEGGTGELFF,TGCGCCAGCAGCTTGGAGGGAGGGACCGGGGAGCTGTTTTTT
few,NA,TRBJ1-5,TRBV2,CASSEDVQDYQPQHF,TGTGCCAGCAGTGAAGATGTCCAGGATTATCAGCCCCAGCATTTT
NA,TRBD1,TRBJ1-6,TRBV7-6,CASSLGQGGNSPLHF,TGTGCCAGCAGCCTGGGACAGGGGGGTAATTCACCCCTCCACTTT
once,TRBD2,TRBJ2-7,TRBV13,CASSSPLGLAVAYEQYF,TGTGCCAGCAGCTCACCCCTTGGACTAGCGGTGGCCTACGAGCAGTACTTC
NA,NA,TRBJ2-5,TRBV5-1,CASSPAGNQETQYF,TGCGCCAGCAGCCCAGCCGGCAACCAAGAGACCCAGTACTTC
NA,NA,TRBJ2-1,TRBV19,CASSTYNEQFF,TGTGCCAGTAGTACCTACAATGAGCAGTTCTTC
once,TRBD2,TRBJ2-1,TRBV4-1,CASSQGSSGRDEQFF,TGCGCCAGCAGCCAAGGATCTAGCGGGAGGGATGAGCAGTTCTTC
NA,NA,TRBJ2-7,TRBV19,CASSRGTYEQYF,TGTGCCAGTAGTAGGGGAACCTACGAGCAGTACTTC
once,TRBD1,TRBJ1-2,TRBV5-1,CASSAPGTGTPANYGYTF,TGCGCCAGCAGCGCTCCCGGGACAGGGACGCCAGCTAACTATGGCTACACCTTC
NA,NA,TRBJ1-1,TRBV11-2,CASSSALGNTEAFF,TGTGCCAGCAGCTCCGCCTTAGGGAACACTGAAGCTTTCTTT